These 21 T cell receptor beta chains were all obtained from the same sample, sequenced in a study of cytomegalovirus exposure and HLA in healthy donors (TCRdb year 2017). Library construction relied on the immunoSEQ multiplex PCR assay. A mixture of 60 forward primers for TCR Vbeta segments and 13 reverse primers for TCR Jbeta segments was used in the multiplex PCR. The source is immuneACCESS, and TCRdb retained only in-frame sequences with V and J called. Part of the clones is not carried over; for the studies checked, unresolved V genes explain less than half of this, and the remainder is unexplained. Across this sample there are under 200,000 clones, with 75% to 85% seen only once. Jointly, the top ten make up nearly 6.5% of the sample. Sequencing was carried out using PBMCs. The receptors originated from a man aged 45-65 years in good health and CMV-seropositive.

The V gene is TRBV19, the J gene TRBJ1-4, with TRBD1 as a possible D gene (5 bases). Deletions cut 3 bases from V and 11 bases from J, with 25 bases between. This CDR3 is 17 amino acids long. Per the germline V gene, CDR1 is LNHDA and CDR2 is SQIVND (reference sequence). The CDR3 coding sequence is TGTGCCAGTAGTATTGCTTCGAGAAGGGGCCGCGGGAGGAAACTGTTTTTT. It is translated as CASSIASRRGRGRKLFF.

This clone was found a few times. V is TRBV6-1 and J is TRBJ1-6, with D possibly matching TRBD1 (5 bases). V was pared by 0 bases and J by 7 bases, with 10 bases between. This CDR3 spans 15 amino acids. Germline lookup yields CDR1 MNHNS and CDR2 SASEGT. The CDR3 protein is CASSEARGKNSPLHF. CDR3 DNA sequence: TGTGCCAGCAGTGAAGCGCGGGGGAAGAATTCACCCCTCCACTTT.

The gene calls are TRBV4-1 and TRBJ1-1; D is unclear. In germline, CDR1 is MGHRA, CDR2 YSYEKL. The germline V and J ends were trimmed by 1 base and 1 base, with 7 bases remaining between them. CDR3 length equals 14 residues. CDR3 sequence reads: CASSQGTWNTEAFF. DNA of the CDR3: TGCGCCAGCAGCCAAGGTACATGGAACACTGAAGCTTTCTTT.

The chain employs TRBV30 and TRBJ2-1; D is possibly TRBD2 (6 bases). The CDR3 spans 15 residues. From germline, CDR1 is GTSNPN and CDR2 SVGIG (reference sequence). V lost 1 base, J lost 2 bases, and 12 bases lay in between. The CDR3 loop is CAWSEGGGTYNEQFF. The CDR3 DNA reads TGTGCCTGGAGTGAGGGTGGCGGGACCTACAATGAGCAGTTCTTC.

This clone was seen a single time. The CDR3 spells CASSLSVGRTEAFF. The CDR3 DNA follows: TGTGCCAGCAGTTTATCTGTGGGGCGCACTGAAGCTTTCTTT. This chain joins TRBV27 and TRBJ1-1, with a weak D call TRBD1 (5 bases). Germline V gene data show CDR1 as MNHEY and CDR2 as SMNVEV (reference sequence). Trimming removed 0 bases from V and 4 bases from J, with 9 bases in between. The CDR3 contains 14 residues.

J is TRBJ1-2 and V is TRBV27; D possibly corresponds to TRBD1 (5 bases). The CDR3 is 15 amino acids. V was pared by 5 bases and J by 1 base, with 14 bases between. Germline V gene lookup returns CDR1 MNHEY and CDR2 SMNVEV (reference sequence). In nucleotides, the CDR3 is TGTGCCAGCAGTCTAACAGGCTCATTTAACTATGGCTACACCTTC. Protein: CASSLTGSFNYGYTF.

CDR3 sequence: CASSWTSGTYNEQFF. The CDR3 nucleotides read TGTGCCAGCAGCTGGACTAGCGGGACCTACAATGAGCAGTTCTTC. This chain uses TRBV9 with TRBJ2-1, with 12 bases that match TRBD2. From germline, CDR1 is SGDLS and CDR2 YYNGEE. The CDR3 has 15 amino acids. V dropped 4 bases and J dropped 2; count of bases not matched to a gene: 1.

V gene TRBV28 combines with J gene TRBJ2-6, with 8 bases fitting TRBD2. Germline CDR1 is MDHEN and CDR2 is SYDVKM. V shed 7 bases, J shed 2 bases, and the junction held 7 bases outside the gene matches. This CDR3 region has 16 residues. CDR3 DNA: TGTGCCAGCACCTACGGGGGGGCCCCTGGGGCCAACGTCCTGACTTTC. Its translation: CASTYGGAPGANVLTF.

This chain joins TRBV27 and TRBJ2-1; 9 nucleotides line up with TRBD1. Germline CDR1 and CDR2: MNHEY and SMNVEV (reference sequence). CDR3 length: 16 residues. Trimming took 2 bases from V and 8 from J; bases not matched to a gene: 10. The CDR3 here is CASSLSAGTGSHEQFF. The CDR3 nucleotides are TGTGCCAGCAGTTTAAGTGCCGGGACAGGGTCCCATGAGCAGTTCTTC.

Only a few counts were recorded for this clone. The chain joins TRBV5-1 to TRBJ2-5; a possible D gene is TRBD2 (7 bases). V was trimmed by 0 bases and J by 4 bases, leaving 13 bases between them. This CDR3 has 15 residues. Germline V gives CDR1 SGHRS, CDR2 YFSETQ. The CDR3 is CASSLAAGAAETQYF. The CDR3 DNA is TGCGCCAGCAGCTTGGCCGCGGGGGCCGCAGAGACCCAGTACTTC.

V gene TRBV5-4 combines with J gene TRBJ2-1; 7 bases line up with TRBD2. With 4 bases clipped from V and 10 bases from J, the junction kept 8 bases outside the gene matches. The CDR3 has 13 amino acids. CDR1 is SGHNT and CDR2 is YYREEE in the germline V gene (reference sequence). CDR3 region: CASSLPREDEQFF. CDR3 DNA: TGTGCCAGCAGCCTCCCCCGGGAGGACGAGCAGTTCTTC.

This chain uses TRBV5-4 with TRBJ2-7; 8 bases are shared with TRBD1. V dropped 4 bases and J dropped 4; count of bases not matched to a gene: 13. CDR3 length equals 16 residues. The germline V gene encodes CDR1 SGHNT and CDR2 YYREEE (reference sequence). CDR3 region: CASSGNPGTGGYEQYF. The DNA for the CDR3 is TGTGCCAGCAGCGGGAACCCCGGGACAGGAGGATACGAGCAGTACTTC.

As DNA, the CDR3 is TGCGCCAGCAGCCAGGGGGCTAGCGGGGGTTTCGATGAGCAGTTCTTC. This translates into CASSQGASGGFDEQFF. This rearrangement joins TRBV4-1 to TRBJ2-1, with 10 bases lining up with TRBD2. CDR1 and CDR2 (germline): MGHRA, YSYEKL. J lost 8 bases, V lost 3 bases, and 10 bases had no gene match. The CDR3 has 16 amino acids.

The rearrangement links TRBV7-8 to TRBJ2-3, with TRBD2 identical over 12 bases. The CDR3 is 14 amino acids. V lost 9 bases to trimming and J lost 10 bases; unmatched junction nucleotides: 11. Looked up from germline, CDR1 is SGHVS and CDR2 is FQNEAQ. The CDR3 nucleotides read TGTGCCAGTTCTAGCGGGGGGGGTAGGGACGCGCAGTATTTT. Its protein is CASSSGGGRDAQYF.

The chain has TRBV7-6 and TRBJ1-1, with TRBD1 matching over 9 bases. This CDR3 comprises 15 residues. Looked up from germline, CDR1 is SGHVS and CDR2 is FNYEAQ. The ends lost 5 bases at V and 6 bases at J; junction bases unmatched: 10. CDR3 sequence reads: CASSPQTGGDPEAFF. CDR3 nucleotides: TGTGCCAGCAGCCCCCAGACAGGGGGTGACCCTGAAGCTTTCTTT.

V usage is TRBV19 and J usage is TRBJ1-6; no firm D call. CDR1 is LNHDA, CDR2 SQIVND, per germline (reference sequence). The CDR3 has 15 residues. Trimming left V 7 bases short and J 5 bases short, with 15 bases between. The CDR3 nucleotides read TGTGCCAGTAAAAATGGGTGGCTAGATAATTCACCCCTCCACTTT. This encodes CASKNGWLDNSPLHF.

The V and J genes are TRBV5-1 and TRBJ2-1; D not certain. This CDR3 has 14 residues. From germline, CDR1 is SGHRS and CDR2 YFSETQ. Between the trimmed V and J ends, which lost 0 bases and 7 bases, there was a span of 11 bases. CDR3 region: CASSLDSSVNEQFF. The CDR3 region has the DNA TGCGCCAGCAGCTTGGATTCCAGCGTGAATGAGCAGTTCTTC.

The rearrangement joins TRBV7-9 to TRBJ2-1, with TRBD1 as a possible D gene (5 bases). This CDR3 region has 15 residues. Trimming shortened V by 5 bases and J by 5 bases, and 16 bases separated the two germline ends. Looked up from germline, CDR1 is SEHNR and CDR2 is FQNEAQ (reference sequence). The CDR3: CASSHQAGPDNEQFF. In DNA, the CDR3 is TGTGCCAGCAGCCATCAGGCAGGGCCGGACAATGAGCAGTTCTTC.

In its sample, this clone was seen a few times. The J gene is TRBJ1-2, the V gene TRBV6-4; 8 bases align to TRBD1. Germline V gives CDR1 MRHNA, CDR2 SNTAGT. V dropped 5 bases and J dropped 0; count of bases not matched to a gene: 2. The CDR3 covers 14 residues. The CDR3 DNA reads TGTGCCAGCAGTCCGGACAGGGCTAACTATGGCTACACCTTC. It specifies CASSPDRANYGYTF.

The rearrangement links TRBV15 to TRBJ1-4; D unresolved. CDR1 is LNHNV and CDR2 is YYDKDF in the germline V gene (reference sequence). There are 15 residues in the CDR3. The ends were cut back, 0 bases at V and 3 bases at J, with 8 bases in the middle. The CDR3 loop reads CATSRDGGANEKLFF. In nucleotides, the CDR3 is TGTGCCACCAGCAGAGATGGCGGGGCTAATGAAAAACTGTTTTTT.

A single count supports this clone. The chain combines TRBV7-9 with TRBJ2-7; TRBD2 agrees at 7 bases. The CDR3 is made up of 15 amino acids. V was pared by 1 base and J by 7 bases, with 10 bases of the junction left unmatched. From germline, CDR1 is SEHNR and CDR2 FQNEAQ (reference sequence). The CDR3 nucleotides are TGTGCCAGCAGCTTAGAAGGCGGGAGCCGTGGGGAGCAGTACGTC. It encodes CASSLEGGSRGEQYV.